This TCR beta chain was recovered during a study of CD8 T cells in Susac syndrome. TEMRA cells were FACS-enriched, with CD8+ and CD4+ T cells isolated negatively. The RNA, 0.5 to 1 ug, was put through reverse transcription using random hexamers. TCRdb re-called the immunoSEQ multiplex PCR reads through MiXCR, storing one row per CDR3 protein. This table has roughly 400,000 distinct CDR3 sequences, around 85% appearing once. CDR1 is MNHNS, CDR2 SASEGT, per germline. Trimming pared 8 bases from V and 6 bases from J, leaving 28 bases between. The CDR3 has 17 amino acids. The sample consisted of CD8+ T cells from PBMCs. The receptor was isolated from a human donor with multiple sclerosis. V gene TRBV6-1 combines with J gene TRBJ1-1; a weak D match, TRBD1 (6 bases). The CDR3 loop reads CASPRPIFSGTYAEAFF. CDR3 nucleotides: TGTGCCAGCCCGCGCCCGATTTTCTCCGGGACATATGCTGAAGCTTTCTTT.